The 6 T cell receptor beta chains reported below all come from one sample, sequenced in a study of cytomegalovirus exposure and HLA in healthy donors. PCR was performed using 60 Vbeta and 13 Jbeta primers. Profiled with immunoSEQ multiplex PCR; TCRdb holds only in-frame clones, not every one. The data hold 160,000 or so clones, with around 85% observed a single time. Sequenced material: PBMCs. The receptors here all came from a man aged 35-49 years in good health and CMV-seronegative.

V usage is TRBV2 and J usage is TRBJ2-2, with 8 bases lining up with TRBD1. This CDR3 has 15 amino acids. J gave up 0 bases and V 6 bases, and 3 bases lay outside the gene matches. CDR1 and CDR2 from the germline V gene are SNHLY and FYNNEI. CDR3 in amino acids: CASRTGQANTGELFF. CDR3 DNA sequence: TGTGCCAGCAGGACGGGACAGGCGAACACCGGGGAGCTGTTTTTT.

The genes are TRBV30 and TRBJ2-2; TRBD1 aligns across 10 bases. V lost 3 bases to trimming and J lost 11 bases; unmatched junction nucleotides: 6. The CDR3 is 13 amino acids. Germline V CDR1 and CDR2: GTSNPN, SVGIG (reference sequence). CDR3 sequence: CAWSDDRGRELFF. The CDR3 coding sequence is TGTGCCTGGAGCGACGACAGGGGGCGCGAGCTGTTTTTT.

The chain has TRBV5-1 and TRBJ2-7; 7 bases are a match to TRBD1. V was clipped by 5 bases and J by 5 bases; unmatched bases: 4. Germline CDR1 reads SGHRS; CDR2 reads YFSETQ. CDR3 length equals 12 residues. The CDR3 loop is CASSQTGDEQYF. CDR3 nucleotide sequence: TGCGCCAGCAGTCAAACAGGGGACGAGCAGTACTTC.

The V and J genes are TRBV15 and TRBJ1-5, with a possible D match to TRBD1 (6 bases). Germline lookup yields CDR1 LNHNV and CDR2 YYDKDF (reference sequence). V dropped 0 bases and J dropped 1 base, with 16 bases sitting between them. There are 18 residues in the CDR3. For the CDR3, the DNA is TGTGCCACCAGCAGAGATGAACAGGGAAGGTTGAGCAATCAGCCCCAGCATTTT. This gives the protein CATSRDEQGRLSNQPQHF.

The chain links TRBV5-4 to TRBJ2-3; a possible D gene is TRBD2 (7 bases). With 4 bases removed from V and 10 bases from J, the gap between germline ends came to 19 bases. The CDR3 loop spans 14 amino acids. Germline V gene sequence: CDR1 SGHNT, CDR2 YYREEE (reference sequence). The CDR3 here is CASSAGARQGSQYF. As DNA, the CDR3 is TGTGCCAGCAGCGCGGGGGCCCGCCAGGGTTCGCAGTATTTT. Looking up the rest from reference TRBV5-4 and TRBJ2-3 gives the full variable domain: ETGVTQSPTHLIKTRGQQVTLRCSSQSGHNTVSWYQQALGQGPQFIFQYYREEENGRGNFPPRFSGLQFPNYSSELNVNALELDDSALYLCASSAGARQGSQYFGPGTRLTVL.

This clone has just a few counts. V and J are TRBV30 and TRBJ2-2, with a possible D match to TRBD1 (7 bases). Germline V gene lookup returns CDR1 GTSNPN and CDR2 SVGIG (reference sequence). Trimming took 0 bases from V and 8 from J, leaving 22 bases between them. The CDR3 has 17 residues. CDR3 sequence (DNA): TGTGCCTGGAGTGTACCAGGCAGGGGGGCCCTCCCTGGGGAGCTGTTTTTT. It translates to CAWSVPGRGALPGELFF.